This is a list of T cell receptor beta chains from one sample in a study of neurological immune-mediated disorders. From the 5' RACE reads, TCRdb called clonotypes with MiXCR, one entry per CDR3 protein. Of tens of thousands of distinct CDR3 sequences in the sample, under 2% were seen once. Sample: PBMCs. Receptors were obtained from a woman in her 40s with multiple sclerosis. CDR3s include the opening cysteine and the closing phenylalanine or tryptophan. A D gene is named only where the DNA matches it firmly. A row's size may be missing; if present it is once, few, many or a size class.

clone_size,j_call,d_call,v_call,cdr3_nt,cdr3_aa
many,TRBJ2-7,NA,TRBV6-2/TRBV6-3,TGTGCCAGCAGTTACACGGACCTTGGGGAGCAGTACTTC,CASSYTDLGEQYF
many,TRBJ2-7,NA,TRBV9,TGTGCCAGCAGCGTAGGGGCAGATCACTACGAGCAGTACTTC,CASSVGADHYEQYF
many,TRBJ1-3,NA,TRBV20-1,TGCAGTGCTAGAATGACCACCCGAAACACCATATATTTT,CSARMTTRNTIYF
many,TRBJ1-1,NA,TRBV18,TGTGCCAGCTCACCACTCGACAGTGCGAACACTGAAGCTTTCTTT,CASSPLDSANTEAFF
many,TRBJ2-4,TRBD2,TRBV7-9,TGTGCCAGCGGGACTAGTCTTCAGTACTTC,CASGTSLQYF
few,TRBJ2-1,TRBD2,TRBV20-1,TGCAGTGCTTGGGGACTAGGGACTGCAGAGGCCTACAATGAGCAGTTCTTC,CSAWGLGTAEAYNEQFF
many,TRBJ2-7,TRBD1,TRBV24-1,TGTGCCACCAGTGATCCCGGGACAGTCGAGCAGTACTTC,CATSDPGTVEQYF
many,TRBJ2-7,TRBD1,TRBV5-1,TGCGCCAGCAGCTTGGGGGGACAGATTTTCTACGAGCAGTACTTC,CASSLGGQIFYEQYF
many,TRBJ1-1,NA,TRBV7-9,TGTGCCAGCAGCTTAACTGGGTTGGCTGAAGCTTTCTTT,CASSLTGLAEAFF
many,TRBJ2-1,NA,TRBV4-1,TGCGCCAGCAGCTGGATCCGGGACCCCGGTTACAATGAGCAGTTCTTC,CASSWIRDPGYNEQFF
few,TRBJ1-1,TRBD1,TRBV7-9,TGTGCCAGCAGCTCTGGGACAGGCAAGAAAGCTTTCTTT,CASSSGTGKKAFF
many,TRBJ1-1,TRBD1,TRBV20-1,TGCAGTGCTAGGGACCCCAGGGGGCCGGGCACTGAAGCTTTCTTT,CSARDPRGPGTEAFF
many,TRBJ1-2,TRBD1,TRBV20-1,TGCAGTGCTTTGAGGGGGCTTGATGGCTACACCTTC,CSALRGLDGYTF
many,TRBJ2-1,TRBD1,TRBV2,TGTGCCAGCAGAACAGGGGGCATTTACGGTGAGCAGTTCTTC,CASRTGGIYGEQFF
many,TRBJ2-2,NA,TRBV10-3,TGTGCCACTGGACCCCAGGGGACCGGGGAGCTGTTTTTT,CATGPQGTGELFF
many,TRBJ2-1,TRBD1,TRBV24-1,TGTGCCACCAGTGACCTTGGGACAGGGTACAATGAGCAGTTCTTC,CATSDLGTGYNEQFF
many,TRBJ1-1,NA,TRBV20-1,TGCAGTGCTAGGGGGGGCAGGTCCAACACTGAAGCTTTCTTT,CSARGGRSNTEAFF
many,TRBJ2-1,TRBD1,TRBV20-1,TGCAGTGCCCTGGACAGGGCCTCCTACAATGAGCAGTTCTTC,CSALDRASYNEQFF
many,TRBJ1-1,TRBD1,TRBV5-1,TGCGCCGTACGACAGGGCTCCAACACTGAAGCTTTCTTT,CAVRQGSNTEAFF
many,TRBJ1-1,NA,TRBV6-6,TGTGCCAGCAGCGGACAGAAGAACACTGAAGCTTTCTTT,CASSGQKNTEAFF
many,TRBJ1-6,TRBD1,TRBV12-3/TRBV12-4,TGTGCCAGCAGTTTGGAAGGGGGCATTTGGAATTCACCCCTCCACTTT,CASSLEGGIWNSPLHF
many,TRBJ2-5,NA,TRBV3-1,TGTGCCAGCAGCCAAGTTGGGCAGGTTGCCCAGTACTTC,CASSQVGQVAQYF
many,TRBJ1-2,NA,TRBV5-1,TGCGCCAGCAGCTATAGGGGGGCGCGGGTGGCCTATGGCTACACCTTC,CASSYRGARVAYGYTF
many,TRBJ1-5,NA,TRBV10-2,TGCGCCAGCAGTGAGTCCGAAGGACGGCTCAATCAGCCCCAGCATTTT,CASSESEGRLNQPQHF
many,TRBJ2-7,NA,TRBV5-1,TGCGCCAGCAGCTTACGCCCGCTGACCGGACCCGAGCAGTACTTC,CASSLRPLTGPEQYF
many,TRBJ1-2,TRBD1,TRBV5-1,TGCGCCAGCAGCAAGGGACAGGGGGATGGCTACACCTTC,CASSKGQGDGYTF
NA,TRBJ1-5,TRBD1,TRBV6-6,TGTGCCAGCAGTCCCCAGGGGGGGACGCCCCAGCATTTT,CASSPQGGTPQHF
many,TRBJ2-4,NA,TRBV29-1,TGCAGCGTTGAAAGTGGGCAGGGCAGTCCGGACTTC,CSVESGQGSPDF
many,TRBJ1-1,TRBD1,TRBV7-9,TGTGCCAGCAGCTTTCCGGACAGGGAAGGGAGGAACACTGAAGCTTTCTTT,CASSFPDREGRNTEAFF
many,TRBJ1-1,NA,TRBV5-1,TGCGCCAGCAGCCACGGAGGGGGCACTGAAGCTTTCTTT,CASSHGGGTEAFF
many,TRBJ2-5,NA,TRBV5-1,TGCGCCAGCAGCCTGGGACACGGGCGGGAGACCCAGTACTTC,CASSLGHGRETQYF
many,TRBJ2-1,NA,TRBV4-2,TGTGCCAGCAGCCGGCGCGGGGCTCTGATGGATGAGCAGTTCTTC,CASSRRGALMDEQFF
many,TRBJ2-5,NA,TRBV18,TGTGCCAGCTCCCAAGAGACCCAGTACTTC,CASSQETQYF
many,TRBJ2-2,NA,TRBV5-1,TGCGCCAGCAGCTTGGGGGGCGGCACCGGGGAGCTGTTTTTT,CASSLGGGTGELFF
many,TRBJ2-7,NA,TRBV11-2,TGTGCCAGCAGCTTAGAAAGGGGGTCTGGTTTCTACGAGCAGTACTTC,CASSLERGSGFYEQYF
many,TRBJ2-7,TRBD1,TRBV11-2,TGTGCCAGCAGCTTCCAGCAGGGACAGCTCTACGAGCAGTACTTC,CASSFQQGQLYEQYF
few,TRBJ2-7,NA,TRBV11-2,TGTGCCAGCAGCTTAGCATCAGGAACACTCTACGAGCAGTACTTC,CASSLASGTLYEQYF
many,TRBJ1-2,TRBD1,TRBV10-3,TGTGCCATCAGTCGACAGGGGGACGGCTATGGCTACACCTTC,CAISRQGDGYGYTF
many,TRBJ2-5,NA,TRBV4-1,TGCGCCAGCAGCCAAGATCTAGCAGGCGAGACCCAGTACTTC,CASSQDLAGETQYF
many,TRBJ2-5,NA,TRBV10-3,TGTGCCATCAGTGAGCCCAGACAAGAGACCCAGTACTTC,CAISEPRQETQYF
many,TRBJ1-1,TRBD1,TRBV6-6,TGTGCCACCCGGGACAGGGAAGCTTTCTTT,CATRDREAFF
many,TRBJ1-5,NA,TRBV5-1,TGCGCCAGCAGCCCCGGGGCGGCTAGTCAGCCCCAGCATTTT,CASSPGAASQPQHF
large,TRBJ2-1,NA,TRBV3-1,TGTGCCAGCAGCCAGGACGAGGCAGCGACGGACTTTAACAATGAGCAGTTCTTC,CASSQDEAATDFNNEQFF
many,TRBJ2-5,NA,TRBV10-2,TGCGCCAGCAGTGAGGGACTACCCATCCAAGAGACCCAGTACTTC,CASSEGLPIQETQYF
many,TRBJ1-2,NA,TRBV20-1,TGCAGTGCTAGAAGGGATGGCTACACCTTC,CSARRDGYTF
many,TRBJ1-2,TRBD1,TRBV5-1,TGCGCCAGCAGCCCACCGGGACAGTCCTATGGCTACACCTTC,CASSPPGQSYGYTF
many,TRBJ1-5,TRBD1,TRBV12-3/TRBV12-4,TGTGCCAGCAGTTTACGTAGGGGGCGCGGCAATCAGCCCCAGCATTTT,CASSLRRGRGNQPQHF
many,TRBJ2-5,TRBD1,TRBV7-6,TGTGCCAGCAGCTTGGGCGGGACAGGGCTAGCAGAGACCCAGTACTTC,CASSLGGTGLAETQYF
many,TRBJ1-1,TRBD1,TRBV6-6,TGTGCCAGCAGTTACCGACTCGGGACAGAGAACACTGAAGCTTTCTTT,CASSYRLGTENTEAFF
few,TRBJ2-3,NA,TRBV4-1,TGCGCCAGCAGCCCGAGTCCCCTCCGAGAGGATACGCAGTATTTT,CASSPSPLREDTQYF
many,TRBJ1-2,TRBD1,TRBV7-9,TGTGCCAGCAGCTCCTACAGGGGAGCTAACTATGGCTACACCTTC,CASSSYRGANYGYTF